This T cell receptor (beta chain) is from a study of T-cell memory formation after mild COVID-19. Whole-study findings and limits: For contracting clones, CD4+ ones sat mainly in CM and EM, CD8+ in EMRA. Memory from before infection featured some responding clones, which suggests cross-reactive memory joined.

The CDR3 is 13 residues long. Per germline, CDR1 DFQATT and CDR2 SNEGSKA (reference sequence). V lost 6 bases, J lost 4 bases, and 15 bases lay in between. Using its own MiXCR run on the 5' RACE reads, TCRdb lists one record per CDR3 protein. The sample lists 210,000 or so distinct CDR3 sequences, 27% occurring once. Of note for this clonotype: Its antigen is not identified.

The origin of this receptor is an adult woman who had mild COVID-19 (a few samples of this study predate the infection). Cell type and time point are not known. This chain connects TRBV20-1 to TRBJ1-2; D might be TRBD1 (5 bases). The specimen was PBMCs or a T cell subset sorted from them (not recorded which). For the CDR3, the DNA is TGCAGTGCCGCCGGGAACAGGCCCTATGGCTACACCTTC. Its protein product is CSAAGNRPYGYTF.